The sequence of this TCR beta chain was determined in a study of human T cells and chemical hapten exposure. Study in general: Sensitization employed 2% DPC on approximately 2 cm by approximately 2 cm of upper inner arm skin. The patch tests put 0.01% DPC on the skin of the upper back and were read 6 days later.

Trimming took off 11 bases at V and 8 bases at J, with 16 bases between the two ends. The CDR3 spans 13 residues. The germline V gene has CDR1 SNHLY and CDR2 FYNNEI. Specified time point: pre-sensitization, week 0. Regarding treatment: therapeutic diphenylcyclopropenone sensitization with weekly scalp DPC. The study enrolled 18 to 70-year-old alopecia patients suitable for DPC. A single record per CDR3 protein comes from TCRdb applying MiXCR to the RACE reads. The repertoire holds 87,000 or so distinct CDR3 sequences, with around 10% as singletons. This clonotype was seen only a few times. The source of this sequence is a woman aged 40 to 50 with alopecia areata. Some clones in this sample may be carry-over from other donors' samples. The V and J genes are TRBV2 and TRBJ1-6, with D possibly matching TRBD1 (6 bases). Specimen: whole blood, collected in connection with sensitization to the hapten diphenylcyclopropenone (DPC). CDR3 DNA sequence: TGTGCCGGGGCCCACAGGGAGGATTCACCCCTCCACTTT. The encoded protein is CAGAHREDSPLHF.